The clone carrying this TCR beta chain has more than one count but fewer than ten. What it binds is not known. This sample is part of a study of cytomegalovirus exposure and HLA in healthy donors. General study results and limits: When a later analysis compared HLA-associated TCR beta chains with equally common others, the HLA-associated chains turned out to be more clonally expanded and to have lower generation probabilities.

The length of the CDR3 is 14 residues. V was trimmed by 4 bases and J by 4 bases, leaving 12 bases between them. Germline CDR1 reads KGHSH; CDR2 reads LQKENI. The PCR made use of 60 Vbeta and 13 Jbeta primers. Sequencing used immunoSEQ multiplex PCR; TCRdb keeps in-frame clones, though not all of them. The data show 35,000 to 55,000 clones, about 64% seen once. The genes are TRBV18 and TRBJ2-3; perhaps TRBD1 as D (6 bases). The source is a man in his sixties in good health and CMV-seropositive. The material sequenced was PBMCs. CDR3 DNA sequence: TGTGCCAGCTCACTCTCGACAGGTCCAGATACGCAGTATTTT. This codes for CASSLSTGPDTQYF.